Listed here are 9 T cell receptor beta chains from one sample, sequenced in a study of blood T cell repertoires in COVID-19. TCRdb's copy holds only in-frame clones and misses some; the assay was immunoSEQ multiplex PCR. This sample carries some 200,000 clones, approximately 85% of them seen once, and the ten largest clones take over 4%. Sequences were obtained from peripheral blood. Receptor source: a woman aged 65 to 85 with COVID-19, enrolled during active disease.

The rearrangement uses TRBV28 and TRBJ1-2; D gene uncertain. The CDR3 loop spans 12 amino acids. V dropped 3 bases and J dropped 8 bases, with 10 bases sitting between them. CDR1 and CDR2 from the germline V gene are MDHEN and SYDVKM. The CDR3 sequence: CASSLASGGYTF. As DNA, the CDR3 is TGTGCCAGCAGTTTGGCATCCGGGGGCTACACCTTC.

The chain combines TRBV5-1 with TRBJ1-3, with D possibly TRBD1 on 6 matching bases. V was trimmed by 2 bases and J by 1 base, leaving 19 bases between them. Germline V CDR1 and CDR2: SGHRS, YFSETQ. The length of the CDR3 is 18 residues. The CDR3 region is CASSFGGASLSSGNTIYF. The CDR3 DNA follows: TGCGCCAGCAGCTTTGGGGGGGCCAGCCTCTCTTCTGGAAACACCATATATTTT.

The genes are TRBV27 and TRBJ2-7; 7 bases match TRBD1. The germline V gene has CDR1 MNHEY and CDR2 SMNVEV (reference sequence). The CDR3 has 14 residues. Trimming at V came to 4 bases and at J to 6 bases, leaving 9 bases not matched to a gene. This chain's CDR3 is CASSSGQRVGEQYF. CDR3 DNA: TGTGCCAGCAGTTCGGGACAGAGGGTGGGCGAGCAGTACTTC.

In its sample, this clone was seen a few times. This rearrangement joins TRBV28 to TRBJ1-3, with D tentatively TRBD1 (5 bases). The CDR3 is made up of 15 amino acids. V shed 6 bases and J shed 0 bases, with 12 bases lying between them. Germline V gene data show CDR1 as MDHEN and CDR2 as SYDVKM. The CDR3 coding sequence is TGTGCCAGCAGATTAGGGGAGTACTCTGGAAACACCATATATTTT. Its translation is CASRLGEYSGNTIYF. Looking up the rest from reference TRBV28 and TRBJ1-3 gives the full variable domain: DVKVTQSSRYLVKRTGEKVFLECVQDMDHENMFWYRQDPGLGLRLIYFSYDVKMKEKGDIPEGYSVSREKKERFSLILESASTNQTSMYLCASRLGEYSGNTIYFGEGSWLTVV.

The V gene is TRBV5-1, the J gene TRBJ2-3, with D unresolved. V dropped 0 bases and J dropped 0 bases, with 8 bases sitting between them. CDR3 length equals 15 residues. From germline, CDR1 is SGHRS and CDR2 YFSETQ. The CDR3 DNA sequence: TGCGCCAGCAGCTTGGCAACAGCCAGCACAGATACGCAGTATTTT. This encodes CASSLATASTDTQYF.

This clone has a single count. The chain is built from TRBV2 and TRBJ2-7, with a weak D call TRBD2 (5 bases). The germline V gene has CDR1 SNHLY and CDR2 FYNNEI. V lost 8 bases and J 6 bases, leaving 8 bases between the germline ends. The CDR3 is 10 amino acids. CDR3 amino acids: CASGGPEQYF. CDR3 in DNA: TGTGCCAGCGGAGGCCCCGAGCAGTACTTC.

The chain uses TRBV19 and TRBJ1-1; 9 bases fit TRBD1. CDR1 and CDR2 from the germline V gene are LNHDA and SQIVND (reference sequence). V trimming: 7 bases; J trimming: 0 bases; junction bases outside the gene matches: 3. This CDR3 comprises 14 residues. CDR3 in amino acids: CASTRTGVNTEAFF. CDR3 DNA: TGTGCCAGTACCCGGACAGGGGTGAACACTGAAGCTTTCTTT.

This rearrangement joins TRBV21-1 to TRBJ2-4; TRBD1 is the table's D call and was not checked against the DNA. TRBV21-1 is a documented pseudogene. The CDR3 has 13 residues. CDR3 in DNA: TGTGCCAGCAGCAATCGGCATCCAGGGAAAGAGTACTTC. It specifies CASSNRHPGKEYF.

CDR3 DNA sequence: TGTGCCAGCAGCTTCGAAGGTGCGGACAATGAGCAGTTCTTC. Its protein is CASSFEGADNEQFF. The rearrangement links TRBV11-3 to TRBJ2-1; D not resolved. Germline lookup yields CDR1 SGHNT and CDR2 YENEEA. Deletions cut 3 bases from V and 5 bases from J, with 11 bases between. The CDR3 spans 14 residues. The complete variable domain, with remaining parts taken from reference TRBV11-3 and TRBJ2-1, reads EAGVVQSPRYKIIEKKQPVAFWCNPISGHNTLYWYLQNLGQGPELLIRYENEEAVDDSQLPKDRFSAERLKGVDSTLKIQPAELGDSAVYLCASSFEGADNEQFFGPGTRLTVL.